This section outlines one TCR beta chain sequence together with its context. The antigen remains unidentified. The data originate from a study of vaccination effects on CD4 cells after COVID-19. Following culture for approximately 11 days, CD4+ T cells were isolated. Germline V gene sequence: CDR1 SNHLY, CDR2 FYNNEI. V was trimmed by 8 bases and J by 6 bases, leaving 17 bases between them. This CDR3 contains 14 residues. Some clones are missing from TCRdb's copy, which holds only in-frame ones; the method was immunoSEQ multiplex PCR. The sample records some 63,000 clones, about two thirds being singletons.

The sequence was collected from a human donor who had a prior SARS-CoV-2 infection. This sequence joins TRBV2 and TRBJ2-1; maybe TRBD2 (6 bases). The source was CD4+ T cells from PBMCs cultured without peptide, collected before COVID-19 vaccination. This CDR3 is CASGRSSDANEQFF. The CDR3 DNA is TGTGCCAGCGGTAGGTCTAGCGATGCCAATGAGCAGTTCTTC.